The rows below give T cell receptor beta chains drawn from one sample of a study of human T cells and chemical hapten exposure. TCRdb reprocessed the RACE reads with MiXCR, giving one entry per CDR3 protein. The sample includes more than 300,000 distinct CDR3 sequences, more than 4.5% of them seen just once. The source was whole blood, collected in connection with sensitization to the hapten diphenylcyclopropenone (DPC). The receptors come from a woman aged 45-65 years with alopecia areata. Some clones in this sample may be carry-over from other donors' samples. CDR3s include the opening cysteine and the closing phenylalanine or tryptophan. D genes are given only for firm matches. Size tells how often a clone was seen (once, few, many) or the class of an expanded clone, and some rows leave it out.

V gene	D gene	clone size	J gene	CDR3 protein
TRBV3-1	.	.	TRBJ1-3	CASSQDPLTVSGNTIYF
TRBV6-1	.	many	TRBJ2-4	CASSDSNAKNIQYF
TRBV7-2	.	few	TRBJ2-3	CASSLWGVGSTDTQYF
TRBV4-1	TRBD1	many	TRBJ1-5	CASSQEEGAIRQPQHF
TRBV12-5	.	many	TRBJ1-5	CASGQGLRGNQPQHF
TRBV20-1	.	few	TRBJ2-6	CSAGSPSSGANVLTF
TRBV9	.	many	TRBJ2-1	CASSPQGYYNEQFF
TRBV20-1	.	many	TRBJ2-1	CSAPRPRRSYNEQFF
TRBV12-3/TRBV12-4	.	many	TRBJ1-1	CASSLGRANTEAFF
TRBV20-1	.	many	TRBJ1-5	CSAKQSQSGEQPQHF
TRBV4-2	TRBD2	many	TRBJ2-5	CASSRLAGGPLGRETQYF
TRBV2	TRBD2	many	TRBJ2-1	CAGLAGGNNEQFF
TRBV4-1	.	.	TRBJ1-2	CASSQDPNRANYGYTF
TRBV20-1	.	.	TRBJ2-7	CSARLSLYEQYF
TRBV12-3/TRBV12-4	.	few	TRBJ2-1	CASSFLGGTGEFF
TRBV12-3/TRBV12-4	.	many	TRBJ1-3	CASTPGGNTIYF
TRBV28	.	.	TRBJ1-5	CASSQPISNQPQHF
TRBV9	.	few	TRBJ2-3	CASSVGNGGRTDTQYF
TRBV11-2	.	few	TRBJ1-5	CASSTIRENNQPQHF
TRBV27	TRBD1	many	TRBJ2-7	CASSPGTGASYEQYF
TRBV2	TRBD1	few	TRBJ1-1	CASRPSRDRNTEAFF
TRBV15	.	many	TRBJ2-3	CATSRGSEVDTQYF
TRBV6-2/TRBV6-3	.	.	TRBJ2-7	CASSTREGRPYEQYF
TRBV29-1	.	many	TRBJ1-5	CSVEDTGYNQPQHF
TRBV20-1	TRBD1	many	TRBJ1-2	CSARRSTGTGYGYTF
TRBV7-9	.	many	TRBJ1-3	CASSGLFSLF
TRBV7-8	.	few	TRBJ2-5	CAIQAPMVPQETQYF
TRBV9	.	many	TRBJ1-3	CASSVGGASGNTIYF
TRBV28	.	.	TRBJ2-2	CASSDEGNTGELFF
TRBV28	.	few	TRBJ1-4	CASSSPGGGREKLFF
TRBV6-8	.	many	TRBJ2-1	CASSRLGEIYNEQFF
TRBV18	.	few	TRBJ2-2	CASSPRLTDYYTGELFF
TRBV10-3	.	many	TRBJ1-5	CAISESISGLNQPQHF
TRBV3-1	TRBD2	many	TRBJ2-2	CASAFLAGVELFF
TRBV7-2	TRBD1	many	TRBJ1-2	CASSLGAGTGNYGYTF
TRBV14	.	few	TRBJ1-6	CASSPRDGNNSPLHF
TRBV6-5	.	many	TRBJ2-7	CASRPPTGTKEQYF